This record covers a single T cell receptor (beta chain). Its specificity is unknown. Looked up from germline, CDR1 is GTSNPN and CDR2 is SVGIG (reference sequence). V dropped 4 bases and J dropped 4; count of bases not matched to a gene: 7. The CDR3 extends over 14 amino acids. The entry originates in a study of cytomegalovirus exposure and HLA in healthy donors. Findings of the study overall: TCR beta chains numbering under 200 were designated cytomegalovirus-associated. A later analysis found first-cohort TCR clusters tended to co-occur in the approximately 120 validation repertoires.

The donors were part of the validation cohort, which consisted of over a hundred subjects and was separate from the first cohort of 666 subjects. Here immunoSEQ multiplex PCR was the method, and the copy in TCRdb shows in-frame clones only, minus some. The sample lists about 120,000 clones, approximately 95% occurring once. The chain joins TRBV30 to TRBJ1-2, with 9 nucleotides matching TRBD1. Sequenced: PBMCs. The sequence came from a man aged 18 to 30 in good health and CMV-seronegative. CDR3 nucleotides: TGTGCCTGGACCCAAACAGGGGGCACCTATGGCTACACCTTC. Translated, it gives CAWTQTGGTYGYTF.